The 23 T cell receptor beta chains below come from one sample, sequenced in a study of blood T cells in healthy people across ages. PCR was performed a second time for roughly 6 to 12 cycles using a sample-barcoded 5' primer and a J-beta primer mix. In TCRdb, the 5' RACE reads were re-called with MiXCR into one record per CDR3 protein. Here the sample spans about a million distinct CDR3 sequences, 30% to 40% being singletons. Sequenced material: blood. The source of these receptors is a man between 18 and 35 years old in good health.

The chain joins TRBV2 to TRBJ2-4, with D maybe TRBD1 (5 bases). The closer fit of TRBJ2-7 to the DNA end suggests the J call may be wrong. CDR1 is SNHLY and CDR2 is FYNNEI in the germline V gene. The CDR3 loop spans 12 amino acids. The CDR3 protein is CASRPDSYEQYF. In DNA form, the CDR3 reads TGTGCCAGCAGACCCGACAGCTACGAGCAGTACTTC.

This chain uses TRBV3-1 with TRBJ1-2; D perhaps matches TRBD1 (5 bases). Germline-derived CDR1 and CDR2 are LGHDT and YNNKEL (reference sequence). The V end lost 0 bases, the J end lost 0 bases, and 14 bases lay between the germline ends. CDR3 size: 17 residues. The CDR3 loop is CASSQDLSTGSNYGYTF. CDR3 coding DNA: TGTGCCAGCAGCCAAGATCTAAGTACAGGATCTAACTATGGCTACACCTTC.

A few counts support this clonotype. The CDR3 reads CASGVQGSSYNEQFF. CDR3 DNA: TGTGCCAGCGGCGTCCAGGGTAGCTCCTACAATGAGCAGTTCTTC. The chain is built from TRBV6-5 and TRBJ2-1; TRBD1 is a possible D gene (5 bases). This CDR3 spans 15 amino acids. Per germline, CDR1 MNHEY and CDR2 SVGAGI. V lost 8 bases and J 0 bases, leaving 14 bases between the germline ends.

This rearrangement joins TRBV9 to TRBJ1-2; possibly TRBD1 for D (6 bases). Germline CDR1 is SGDLS and CDR2 is YYNGEE. The CDR3 is made up of 14 amino acids. V lost 3 bases, J lost 4 bases, and 13 bases lay in between. In DNA, the CDR3 is TGTGCCAGCAGCGGTCTTGGGGGCCTCTATGGCTACACCTTC. Its protein is CASSGLGGLYGYTF.

For this clonotype: One junction end does not reproduce the germline sequence, and a read error may be involved. The rearrangement joins TRBV7-2 to TRBJ2-3; unclear D gene. This CDR3 has 17 amino acids. Germline CDR1 reads SGHTA; CDR2 reads FQGNSA. The CDR3 DNA reads as TGTGCCGGCAGCTCCCCCGGGCGCGAGGAAGGGACAGATACGCAGTATTTT. Protein: CAGSSPGREEGTDTQYF.

Ten or more counts support this clonotype. The chain is built from TRBV6-5 and TRBJ1-2, with D maybe TRBD1 (6 bases). Looked up from germline, CDR1 is MNHEY and CDR2 is SVGAGI. The CDR3 is 14 amino acids. V was shortened by 7 bases and J by 2 bases, with 14 bases between the two germline ends. The CDR3 spells CASTPGGGNYGYTF. CDR3 bases: TGTGCCAGCACTCCCGGTGGGGGCAACTATGGCTACACCTTC.

The genes are TRBV27 and TRBJ1-6; the D gene is possibly TRBD1 (6 bases). Germline V CDR1 and CDR2: MNHEY, SMNVEV (reference sequence). The germline V and J ends were trimmed by 4 bases and 6 bases, with 13 bases remaining between them. This CDR3 has 15 amino acids. The CDR3 DNA reads TGTGCCAGCAGTTCCGGGGCGACAGGTAATTCACCCCTCCACTTT. Translating it yields CASSSGATGNSPLHF.

The chain links TRBV6-5 to TRBJ1-3, with 9 bases matching TRBD1. V was clipped by 7 bases and J by 4 bases; unmatched bases: 8. Per germline, CDR1 MNHEY and CDR2 SVGAGI. This CDR3 is 15 amino acids long. The CDR3 region is CASMLGQGKGNTIYF. The CDR3 DNA follows: TGTGCCAGCATGCTAGGACAGGGGAAGGGAAACACCATATATTTT.

The sample holds a few counts of this clonotype. The chain joins TRBV3-1 to TRBJ1-1; D may be TRBD1 (5 bases). Trimming took 4 bases from V and 6 from J, leaving 15 bases between them. The CDR3 is 14 amino acids. Germline V gene sequence: CDR1 LGHDT, CDR2 YNNKEL (reference sequence). Here the CDR3 reads CASSRRGEAAEAFF. The CDR3 DNA follows: TGTGCCAGCAGCCGCAGAGGGGAAGCCGCTGAAGCTTTCTTT. Full variable domain (remainder filled in from reference TRBV3-1 and TRBJ1-1): DTAVSQTPKYLVTQMGNDKSIKCEQNLGHDTMYWYKQDSKKFLKIMFSYNNKELIINETVPNRFSPKSPDKAHLNLHINSLELGDSAVYFCASSRRGEAAEAFFGQGTRLTVV.

The chain couples TRBV6-5 to TRBJ1-6; maybe TRBD1 (6 bases). The V gene's germline CDR1 is MNHEY and CDR2 SVGAGI. The CDR3 covers 14 residues. V gave up 2 bases and J gave up 8 bases, with 10 bases separating them. Here the CDR3 reads CASSYHRVDSPLHF. The CDR3 nucleotides read TGTGCCAGCAGTTACCACAGGGTGGATTCACCCCTCCACTTT.

This sequence joins TRBV7-6 and TRBJ1-1; a weak D match, TRBD1 (5 bases). This CDR3 region has 24 residues. Germline V lookup: CDR1 SGHVS, CDR2 FNYEAQ. The germline V and J ends were trimmed by 5 bases and 10 bases, with 50 bases remaining between them. The CDR3 spells CASSLHNHTTASPAPNLFRKLAFF. The CDR3 coding sequence is TGTGCCAGCAGCCTACATAACCACACGACAGCATCACCGGCGCCGAACTTGTTTAGGAAGTTAGCTTTCTTT.

V is TRBV3-1 and J is TRBJ1-4; a weak D match, TRBD1 (5 bases). There are 14 residues in the CDR3. Per the germline V gene, CDR1 is LGHDT and CDR2 is YNNKEL (reference sequence). V was pared by 1 base and J by 10 bases, with 13 bases between. CDR3 nucleotides: TGTGCCAGCAGCCAAGGTCTTAGGAGGGGAAAACTGTTTTTT. Translated, it gives CASSQGLRRGKLFF.

With regard to this clonotype: A much larger clone differs by one base, so this may be a read error. The gene calls are TRBV3-1 and TRBJ1-5, with D perhaps TRBD1 (6 bases). Germline lookup yields CDR1 LGHDT and CDR2 YNNKEL (reference sequence). Trimming removed 5 bases from V and 3 bases from J, with 14 bases in between. The length of the CDR3 is 15 residues. The CDR3 nucleotides read TGTGCCAGCAGCAAAAGGGCAGGGGACAATCAGCCCCAGCATTTT. Translated: CASSKRAGDNQPQHF.

This chain connects TRBV12-5 to TRBJ2-1; D not resolved. This CDR3 has 13 amino acids. Germline loops: CDR1 LGHNT, CDR2 FRNRAP. Between the trimmed V and J ends, which lost 6 bases and 6 bases, there was a span of 12 bases. The CDR3 protein is CASGASGPNEQFF. In DNA, the CDR3 is TGTGCTAGTGGCGCCTCCGGGCCCAATGAGCAGTTCTTC.

This clonotype was counted at least ten times. J is TRBJ2-5 and V is TRBV4-2; 14 bases line up with TRBD2. V gave up 6 bases and J gave up 2 bases; unmatched junction bases: 5. The CDR3 runs 16 residues. Germline-derived CDR1 and CDR2 are LGHNA and YNFKEQ. CDR3 protein: CASSLGTSGGQETQYF. CDR3 in DNA: TGTGCCAGCAGTCTTGGGACTAGCGGGGGACAAGAGACCCAGTACTTC.

The chain couples TRBV3-1 to TRBJ2-2; D gene unclear. V shed 1 base and J shed 4 bases, with 7 bases lying between them. Germline V gives CDR1 LGHDT, CDR2 YNNKEL (reference sequence). The length of the CDR3 is 14 residues. CDR3 protein: CASSQGHSTGELFF. The CDR3 DNA reads TGTGCCAGCAGCCAAGGGCACAGCACCGGGGAGCTGTTTTTT.

This clonotype was counted between two and nine times. The chain has TRBV20-1 and TRBJ1-5; D remains unclear. The V and J ends lost 1 base and 2 bases respectively, with 6 bases between them. Germline V lookup: CDR1 DFQATT, CDR2 SNEGSKA (reference sequence). This CDR3 spans 13 amino acids. CDR3 protein: CSARVMGNQPQHF. The CDR3 coding sequence is TGCAGTGCTAGAGTAATGGGCAATCAGCCCCAGCATTTT.

This clonotype was seen a few times. As DNA, the CDR3 is TGCAGTGCTAGAGATACGGGGGGGCTCGATACGCAGTATTTT. Its protein product is CSARDTGGLDTQYF. This chain links TRBV20-1 with TRBJ2-3; TRBD2 matches at 8 bases. There are 14 residues in the CDR3. V lost 0 bases, J lost 6 bases, and 5 bases stayed unmatched. The germline V gene has CDR1 DFQATT and CDR2 SNEGSKA (reference sequence).

CDR3 region: CASSSKRGGADTQYF. The CDR3 DNA sequence: TGCGCCAGCAGCTCAAAGCGGGGGGGAGCAGATACGCAGTATTTT. The chain uses TRBV5-1 and TRBJ2-3; 10 positions match TRBD2. J gave up 4 bases and V 3 bases, and 5 bases lay outside the gene matches. There are 15 residues in the CDR3. Germline CDR1 is SGHRS and CDR2 is YFSETQ.

In its sample, this clonotype was seen a few times. The rearrangement joins TRBV27 to TRBJ2-6; D gene unclear. CDR3 length equals 14 residues. CDR1 and CDR2 (germline): MNHEY, SMNVEV (reference sequence). Trimming shortened V by 4 bases and J by 2 bases, and 6 bases separated the two germline ends. The CDR3 bases are TGTGCCAGCAGTTCCTTTACTGGGGCCAACGTCCTGACTTTC. As protein: CASSSFTGANVLTF.

This chain links TRBV3-1 with TRBJ1-2; no definite D call. The germline CDR1 and CDR2 sequences are LGHDT and YNNKEL (reference sequence). This CDR3 comprises 12 residues. The ends were cut back, 1 base at V and 8 bases at J, with 8 bases in the middle. In nucleotides, the CDR3 is TGTGCCAGCAGCCAAGGGCCAAGCGGCTACACCTTC. Amino acids: CASSQGPSGYTF.

The V and J genes are TRBV20-1 and TRBJ1-2, with D possibly being TRBD1 (6 bases). Germline assignment: CDR1 DFQATT and CDR2 SNEGSKA (reference sequence). Deletions cut 6 bases from V and 4 bases from J, with 24 bases between. CDR3 length equals 16 residues. The CDR3 DNA reads as TGCAGTGCCCGGTTACGGCGGGGGGGCAAGAGCTATGGCTACACCTTC. This gives the protein CSARLRRGGKSYGYTF.

The CDR3 loop is CSCKTGAVNEQFF. In nucleotides, the CDR3 is TGCAGCTGCAAGACAGGGGCTGTCAATGAGCAGTTCTTC. The rearrangement joins TRBV20-1 to TRBJ2-1; TRBD1 aligns across 8 bases. Germline V CDR1 and CDR2: DFQATT, SNEGSKA (reference sequence). CDR3 length equals 13 residues.